Below, 30 T cell receptor beta chains from the same sample are listed, as sequenced in a study of cytomegalovirus exposure and HLA in healthy donors. Primers: 60 Vbeta forward and 13 Jbeta reverse. Profiling relied on immunoSEQ multiplex PCR, and the TCRdb table lists in-frame clones only, not all of them. The sample records around 190,000 clones, 70% to 85% being singletons. Sequenced input: PBMCs. The receptors originated from a young woman in good health and CMV-seropositive.

This sequence joins TRBV5-8 and TRBJ1-1; D is perhaps TRBD1 (6 bases). Trimming shortened V by 4 bases and J by 1 base, and 20 bases separated the two germline ends. The CDR3 covers 17 residues. Germline values: CDR1 SGHTS, CDR2 YDEGEE. The CDR3 spells CASSAVAGALENTEAFF. In DNA, the CDR3 is TGTGCCAGCAGCGCAGTGGCAGGGGCCCTCGAGAACACTGAAGCTTTCTTT.

The gene calls are TRBV5-1 and TRBJ2-1; 8 nucleotides align to TRBD1. Germline trimming cut 6 bases from V and 7 bases from J; bases unmatched to any gene: 6. The length of the CDR3 is 13 residues. Per the germline V gene, CDR1 is SGHRS and CDR2 is YFSETQ. The CDR3, as DNA: TGCGCCAGCACCGGGACAGGTTTGAATGAGCAGTTCTTC. It is translated as CASTGTGLNEQFF. The full variable domain, in which reference TRBV5-1 and TRBJ2-1 provide the parts outside the CDR3, is KAGVTQTPRYLIKTRGQQVTLSCSPISGHRSVSWYQQTPGQGLQFLFEYFSETQRNKGNFPGRFSGRQFSNSRSEMNVSTLELGDSALYLCASTGTGLNEQFFGPGTRLTVL.

This clone came up once. This rearrangement joins TRBV14 to TRBJ2-7; D might be TRBD1 (6 bases). This CDR3 contains 13 residues. Trimming removed 6 bases at V and 3 bases at J, with 12 bases between. Germline CDR1 is SGHDN and CDR2 is FVKESK. Written as DNA, the CDR3 is TGTGCCAGCAGGAAGGACAGCGACTACGAGCAGTACTTC. Protein product: CASRKDSDYEQYF.

This sequence joins TRBV27 and TRBJ1-2; 9 nucleotides line up with TRBD1. V lost 0 bases and J lost 4; bases outside the gene matches: 9. The V gene's germline CDR1 is MNHEY and CDR2 SMNVEV (reference sequence). The CDR3 runs to 17 residues. Here the CDR3 reads CASSLSEPGQGVYGYTF. For the CDR3, the DNA is TGTGCCAGCAGTTTATCCGAGCCGGGACAGGGAGTCTATGGCTACACCTTC.

This chain joins TRBV7-8 and TRBJ1-3; D gene ambiguous. Germline CDR1 and CDR2: SGHVS and FQNEAQ. Trimming removed 1 base at V and 2 bases at J, with 9 bases between. The CDR3 extends over 15 amino acids. The CDR3 is CASSLGQMAGNTIYF. The DNA of the CDR3 is TGTGCCAGCAGCTTAGGGCAGATGGCTGGAAACACCATATATTTT. The full variable domain, rest sourced from reference TRBV7-8 and TRBJ1-3, is GAGVSQSPRYKVAKRGQDVALRCDPISGHVSLFWYQQALGQGPEFLTYFQNEAQLDKSGLPSDRFFAERPEGSVSTLKIQRTQQEDSAVYLCASSLGQMAGNTIYFGEGSWLTVV.

This clone was observed a handful of times. The V gene is TRBV7-9, the J gene TRBJ2-1; the D gene is possibly TRBD1 (6 bases). Trimming took 1 base from V and 11 from J, leaving 15 bases between them. This CDR3 spans 14 amino acids. Germline V gene sequence: CDR1 SEHNR, CDR2 FQNEAQ (reference sequence). The CDR3 spells CASSLGGTGTKQFF. For the CDR3, the DNA is TGTGCCAGCAGCTTAGGGGGCACCGGGACAAAGCAGTTCTTC.

The chain joins TRBV2 to TRBJ2-7; D is unresolved. The CDR3 spans 14 residues. Germline assignment: CDR1 SNHLY and CDR2 FYNNEI. The V gene lost 0 bases and the J gene lost 3 bases, with 9 bases spanning the gap. This CDR3 is CASSEANSIYEQYF. CDR3 bases: TGTGCCAGCAGTGAAGCTAACTCAATCTACGAGCAGTACTTC.

The chain carries TRBV4-3 and TRBJ1-2, with D perhaps TRBD1 (5 bases). Per the germline V gene, CDR1 is LGHNA and CDR2 is YSLEER. This CDR3 contains 13 residues. Trimming removed 3 bases at V and 6 bases at J, with 11 bases between. CDR3 in DNA: TGCGCCAGCAGCCATGGCGGGGGGGATGGCTACACCTTC. Translation: CASSHGGGDGYTF.

The chain links TRBV7-2 to TRBJ1-1; D gene ambiguous. Germline assignment: CDR1 SGHTA and CDR2 FQGNSA. With 5 bases removed from V and 6 bases from J, the gap between germline ends came to 22 bases. This CDR3 spans 16 amino acids. The CDR3 sequence: CASSPTNQSISPEAFF. The DNA of the CDR3 is TGTGCCAGCAGCCCTACGAATCAATCTATCTCTCCTGAAGCTTTCTTT.

This chain uses TRBV6-5 with TRBJ1-5; a possible D gene is TRBD1 (6 bases). CDR3 length: 16 residues. Between the trimmed V and J ends, which lost 1 base and 2 bases, there was a span of 12 bases. Germline V gene sequence: CDR1 MNHEY, CDR2 SVGAGI. DNA of the CDR3: TGTGCCAGCAGTTACTACGGGGGGCCAGGCAATCAGCCCCAGCATTTT. Translating gives CASSYYGGPGNQPQHF.

The chain joins TRBV5-1 to TRBJ1-4, with a possible D match to TRBD1 (5 bases). Per the germline V gene, CDR1 is SGHRS and CDR2 is YFSETQ. V was pared by 3 bases and J by 7 bases, with 13 bases between. The CDR3 loop spans 14 amino acids. CDR3 loop: CASSWGGGGEKLFF. CDR3 sequence (DNA): TGCGCCAGCAGCTGGGGGGGAGGTGGTGAAAAACTGTTTTTT.

The CDR3 reads CASSVRAGVGEQFF. CDR3 coding DNA: TGTGCCAGCAGCGTACGGGCGGGAGTGGGTGAGCAGTTCTTC. The chain has TRBV11-3 and TRBJ2-1, with 7 bases aligning to TRBD2. The CDR3 is made up of 14 amino acids. V trimming: 5 bases; J trimming: 9 bases; junction bases outside the gene matches: 10. Germline loops: CDR1 SGHNT, CDR2 YENEEA. The full variable domain, in which reference TRBV11-3 and TRBJ2-1 provide the parts outside the CDR3, is EAGVVQSPRYKIIEKKQPVAFWCNPISGHNTLYWYLQNLGQGPELLIRYENEEAVDDSQLPKDRFSAERLKGVDSTLKIQPAELGDSAVYLCASSVRAGVGEQFFGPGTRLTVL.

J is TRBJ1-2 and V is TRBV11-3, with D possibly TRBD1 on 6 matching bases. This CDR3 has 14 residues. Germline V gene lookup returns CDR1 SGHNT and CDR2 YENEEA. The V end lost 0 bases, the J end lost 7 bases, and 12 bases lay between the germline ends. The CDR3 nucleotides are TGTGCCAGCAGCTTAGACCAGGGGTCCAGTGGCTACACCTTC. It encodes CASSLDQGSSGYTF.

The chain recombines TRBV2 with TRBJ2-2; D is undetermined. CDR3 length equals 12 residues. Germline V gives CDR1 SNHLY, CDR2 FYNNEI. Trimming left V 7 bases short and J 6 bases short, with 9 bases between. CDR3 region: CASTPEAGELFF. DNA for the CDR3: TGTGCCAGCACCCCTGAGGCCGGGGAGCTGTTTTTT.

The chain uses TRBV6-4 and TRBJ2-1; 8 bases align to TRBD2. This CDR3 has 14 amino acids. Germline V lookup: CDR1 MRHNA, CDR2 SNTAGT. Unmatched junction bases numbered 10, after V lost 8 bases and J lost 7 bases. DNA of the CDR3: TGTGCCAGCTCGGTAGAAGCGGGGGAGAATGAGCAGTTCTTC. This encodes CASSVEAGENEQFF.

The CDR3 region has the DNA TGTGCTAGTGGGCCACAGGGGAAAGGCTACAATGAGCAGTTCTTC. Its translation is CASGPQGKGYNEQFF. The V call is TRBV12-5, the J call TRBJ2-1; 7 bases map to TRBD1. J lost 3 bases, V lost 6 bases, and 8 bases had no gene match. The CDR3 runs to 15 residues. Germline V gene lookup returns CDR1 LGHNT and CDR2 FRNRAP.

This chain uses TRBV4-1 with TRBJ1-5, with a tentative D call TRBD1 (6 bases). Germline lookup yields CDR1 MGHRA and CDR2 YSYEKL. The CDR3 has 18 amino acids. V lost 2 bases, J lost 0 bases, and 17 bases lay in between. The CDR3 here is CASSQIRQAPYSNQPQHF. CDR3 bases: TGCGCCAGCAGCCAAATTCGACAGGCGCCCTATAGCAATCAGCCCCAGCATTTT.

The V and J genes are TRBV13 and TRBJ2-4; the D is unclear. This CDR3 has 18 amino acids. V shed 1 base and J shed 0 bases, with 16 bases lying between them. The germline CDR1 and CDR2 sequences are PRHDT and FYEKMQ (reference sequence). CDR3: CASSLDRSRSLAKNIQYF. CDR3 bases: TGTGCCAGCAGCTTAGATCGAAGCCGATCACTAGCCAAAAACATTCAGTACTTC. Filled out from reference TRBV13 and TRBJ2-4, the complete variable domain reads AAGVIQSPRHLIKEKRETATLKCYPIPRHDTVYWYQQGPGQDPQFLISFYEKMQSDKGSIPDRFSAQQFSDYHSELNMSSLELGDSALYFCASSLDRSRSLAKNIQYFGAGTRLSVL.

This clone was seen just once. The rearrangement joins TRBV7-6 to TRBJ2-1; possibly TRBD1 for D (7 bases). V lost 4 bases to trimming and J lost 3 bases, with 16 bases between them. Germline V gene sequence: CDR1 SGHVS, CDR2 FNYEAQ. The CDR3 loop spans 16 amino acids. The CDR3 spells CASSSPGDRDYNEQFF. The CDR3 DNA reads TGTGCCAGCAGCTCGCCGGGGGACAGAGACTACAATGAGCAGTTCTTC.

V usage is TRBV7-2 and J usage is TRBJ1-4; 7 nucleotides match TRBD1. Germline assignment: CDR1 SGHTA and CDR2 FQGNSA. V was pared by 5 bases and J by 7 bases, with 10 bases of the junction left unmatched. The CDR3 consists of 15 residues. CDR3 loop: CASSITTGTGEKLFF. In DNA, the CDR3 is TGTGCCAGCAGCATAACGACAGGGACCGGTGAAAAACTGTTTTTT.

V gene TRBV19 combines with J gene TRBJ1-4; TRBD1 matches 8 bases. The CDR3 is 19 amino acids. The germline V gene has CDR1 LNHDA and CDR2 SQIVND (reference sequence). V was pared by 3 bases and J by 0 bases, with 12 bases of the junction left unmatched. CDR3 loop: CASSIGGFGQGATNEKLFF. The CDR3 nucleotides read TGTGCCAGTAGTATTGGGGGATTCGGACAGGGCGCAACTAATGAAAAACTGTTTTTT.

The chain couples TRBV19 to TRBJ1-5, with D possibly being TRBD1 (5 bases). The CDR3 runs to 15 residues. Germline assignment: CDR1 LNHDA and CDR2 SQIVND (reference sequence). The V end lost 6 bases, the J end lost 1 base, and 13 bases lay between the germline ends. CDR3 loop: CASRLSGGSNQPQHF. CDR3 nucleotide sequence: TGTGCCAGTAGACTCTCGGGGGGAAGCAATCAGCCCCAGCATTTT. The full variable domain, completed using reference TRBV19 and TRBJ1-5, is DGGITQSPKYLFRKEGQNVTLSCEQNLNHDAMYWYRQDPGQGLRLIYYSQIVNDFQKGDIAEGYSVSREKKESFPLTVTSAQKNPTAFYLCASRLSGGSNQPQHFGDGTRLSIL.

As regards this clone: Distinct nucleotide sequences in the sample also encode this CDR3. V usage is TRBV5-1 and J usage is TRBJ2-7, with 11 nucleotides matching TRBD1. The V gene's germline CDR1 is SGHRS and CDR2 YFSETQ. J was trimmed by 3 bases and V by 5 bases; bases with no gene match: 4. The CDR3 covers 14 residues. The CDR3 loop reads CASRRGQGGYEQYF. The CDR3 nucleotides read TGCGCCAGCAGACGGGGACAGGGGGGCTACGAGCAGTACTTC.

The V and J genes are TRBV29-1 and TRBJ1-2; 7 bases match TRBD1. Germline V lookup: CDR1 SQVTM, CDR2 ANQGSEA. Unmatched junction bases numbered 10, after V lost 7 bases and J lost 2 bases. The CDR3 runs 14 residues. The CDR3 sequence is CSAFPTGTNYGYTF. CDR3 nucleotide sequence: TGCAGCGCCTTCCCGACAGGGACCAACTATGGCTACACCTTC.

The CDR3 here is CAISEMASGTTNEQFF. In DNA, the CDR3 is TGTGCCATCAGTGAGATGGCTAGCGGAACAACCAATGAGCAGTTCTTC. This rearrangement joins TRBV10-3 to TRBJ2-1, with 7 bases lining up with TRBD2. With V trimmed by 2 bases and J by 6 bases, 10 bases remained unmatched. Germline V gene lookup returns CDR1 ENHRY and CDR2 SYGVKD. The CDR3 length is 16 residues.

Here the CDR3 reads CATGTSGGFQTQYF. The CDR3 DNA sequence: TGTGCCACCGGGACTAGCGGGGGGTTTCAGACCCAGTACTTC. The chain employs TRBV2 and TRBJ2-5; TRBD2 matches 15 bases. V was clipped by 10 bases and J by 6 bases; unmatched bases: 6. The CDR3 has 14 residues. The germline V gene encodes CDR1 SNHLY and CDR2 FYNNEI.

This clone has a single count. This sample also contains other DNA sequences that code for the same CDR3. The chain couples TRBV9 to TRBJ2-7; D perhaps matches TRBD1 (5 bases). V gave up 0 bases and J gave up 1 base, with 8 bases separating them. Germline V gene lookup returns CDR1 SGDLS and CDR2 YYNGEE. The CDR3 length is 14 residues. The CDR3 DNA is TGTGCCAGCAGCGTAGGAGACAGTTCCTACGAGCAGTACTTC. Protein: CASSVGDSSYEQYF.

The gene calls are TRBV10-3 and TRBJ2-1, with 9 bases identical to TRBD2. The CDR3 sequence is 15 residues long. The V and J ends lost 7 bases and 4 bases, in that order; junction bases with no gene match: 8. Germline CDR1 ENHRY, CDR2 SYGVKD. This CDR3 is CAIKSLAGNYNEQFF. As DNA, the CDR3 is TGTGCCATCAAATCCCTAGCGGGAAATTACAATGAGCAGTTCTTC.

The rearrangement joins TRBV9 to TRBJ2-3; D call uncertain. Per germline, CDR1 SGDLS and CDR2 YYNGEE. The CDR3 runs 14 residues. Trimming took off 4 bases at V and 5 bases at J, with 14 bases between the two ends. In DNA form, the CDR3 reads TGTGCCAGCAGCTTTTCCAACGTCGGAGATACGCAGTATTTT. It yields the protein CASSFSNVGDTQYF.

This clone has only one observation. The V call is TRBV6-6, the J call TRBJ1-5, with 9 bases that match TRBD1. There are 14 residues in the CDR3. The germline CDR1 and CDR2 sequences are MNHNY and SVGAGI (reference sequence). V was clipped by 2 bases and J by 9 bases; unmatched bases: 5. CDR3 in amino acids: CASSYLTGGRPQHF. CDR3 bases: TGTGCCAGCAGTTACCTAACAGGGGGCCGGCCCCAGCATTTT.